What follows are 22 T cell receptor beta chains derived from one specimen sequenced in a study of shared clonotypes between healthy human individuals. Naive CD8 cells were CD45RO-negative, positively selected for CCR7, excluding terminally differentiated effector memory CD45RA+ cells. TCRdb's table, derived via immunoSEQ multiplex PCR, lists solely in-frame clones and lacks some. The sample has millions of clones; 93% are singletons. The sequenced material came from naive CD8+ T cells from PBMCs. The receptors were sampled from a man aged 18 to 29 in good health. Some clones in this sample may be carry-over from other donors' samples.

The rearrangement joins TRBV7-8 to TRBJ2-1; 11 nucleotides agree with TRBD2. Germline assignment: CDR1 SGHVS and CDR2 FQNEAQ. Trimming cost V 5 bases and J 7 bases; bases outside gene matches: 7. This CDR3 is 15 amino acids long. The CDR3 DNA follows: TGTGCCAGCAGCGGTAGCGGGAGGGCCGGTAATGAGCAGTTCTTC. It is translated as CASSGSGRAGNEQFF.

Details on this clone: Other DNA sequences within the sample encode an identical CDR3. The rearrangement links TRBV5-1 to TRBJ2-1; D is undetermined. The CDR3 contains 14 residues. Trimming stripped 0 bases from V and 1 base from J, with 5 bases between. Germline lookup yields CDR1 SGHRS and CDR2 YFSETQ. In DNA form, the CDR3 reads TGCGCCAGCAGCTTGGTCAGTTCCTACAATGAGCAGTTCTTC. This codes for CASSLVSSYNEQFF.

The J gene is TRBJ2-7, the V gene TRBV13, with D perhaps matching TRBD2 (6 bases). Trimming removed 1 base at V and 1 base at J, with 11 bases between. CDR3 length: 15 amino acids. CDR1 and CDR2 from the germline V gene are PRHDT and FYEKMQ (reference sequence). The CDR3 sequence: CASSLEGRGSYEQYF. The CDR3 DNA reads TGTGCCAGCAGCTTAGAGGGACGGGGGTCCTACGAGCAGTACTTC. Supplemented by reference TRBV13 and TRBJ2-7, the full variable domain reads AAGVIQSPRHLIKEKRETATLKCYPIPRHDTVYWYQQGPGQDPQFLISFYEKMQSDKGSIPDRFSAQQFSDYHSELNMSSLELGDSALYFCASSLEGRGSYEQYFGPGTRLTVT.

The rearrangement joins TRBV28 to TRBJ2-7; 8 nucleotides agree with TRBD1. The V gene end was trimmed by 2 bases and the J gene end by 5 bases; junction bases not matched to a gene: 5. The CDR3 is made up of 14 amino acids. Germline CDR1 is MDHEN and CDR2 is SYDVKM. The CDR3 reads CASSLVPGGHEQYF. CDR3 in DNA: TGTGCCAGCAGTTTAGTTCCAGGGGGCCACGAGCAGTACTTC.

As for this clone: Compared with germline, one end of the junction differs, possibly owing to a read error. The CDR3 reads CASSGRLASGRASHEQYF. The CDR3 DNA reads TGTGCCAGCAGTGGCCGACTCGCTAGCGGGAGGGCCTCCCACGAGCAGTACTTC. The chain has TRBV27 and TRBJ2-7, with TRBD2 matching over 12 bases. This CDR3 is built from 18 residues. Germline V gene data show CDR1 as MNHEY and CDR2 as SMNVEV (reference sequence).

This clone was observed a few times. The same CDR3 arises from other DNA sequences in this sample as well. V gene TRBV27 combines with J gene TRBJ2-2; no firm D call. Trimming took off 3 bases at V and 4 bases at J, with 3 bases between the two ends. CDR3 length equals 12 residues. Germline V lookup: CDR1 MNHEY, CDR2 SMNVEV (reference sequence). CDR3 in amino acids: CASSFPTGELFF. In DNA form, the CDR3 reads TGTGCCAGCAGTTTCCCCACCGGGGAGCTGTTTTTT.

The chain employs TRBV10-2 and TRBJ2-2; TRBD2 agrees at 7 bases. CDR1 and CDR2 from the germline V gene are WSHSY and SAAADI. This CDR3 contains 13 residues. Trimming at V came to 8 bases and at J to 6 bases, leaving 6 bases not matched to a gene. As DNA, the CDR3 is TGCGCCAGCGGGGGACTATACCCCGGGGAGCTGTTTTTT. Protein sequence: CASGGLYPGELFF.

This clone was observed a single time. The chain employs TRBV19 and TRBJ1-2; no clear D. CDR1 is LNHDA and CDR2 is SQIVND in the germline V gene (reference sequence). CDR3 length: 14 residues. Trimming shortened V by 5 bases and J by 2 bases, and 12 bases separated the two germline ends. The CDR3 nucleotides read TGTGCCAGTAGTCTAACGGACTTAAACTATGGCTACACCTTC. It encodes CASSLTDLNYGYTF.

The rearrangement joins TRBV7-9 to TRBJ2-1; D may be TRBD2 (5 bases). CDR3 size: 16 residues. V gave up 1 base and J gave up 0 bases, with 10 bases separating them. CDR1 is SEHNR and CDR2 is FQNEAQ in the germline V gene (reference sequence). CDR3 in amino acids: CASSLVGLSSYNEQFF. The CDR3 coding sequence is TGTGCCAGCAGCTTAGTCGGACTTAGCTCCTACAATGAGCAGTTCTTC.

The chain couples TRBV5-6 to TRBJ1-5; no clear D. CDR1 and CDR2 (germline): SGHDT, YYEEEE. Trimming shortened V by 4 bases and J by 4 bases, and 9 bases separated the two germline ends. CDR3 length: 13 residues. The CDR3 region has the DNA TGTGCCAGCAGCAACACACCAAATCAGCCCCAGCATTTT. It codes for CASSNTPNQPQHF.

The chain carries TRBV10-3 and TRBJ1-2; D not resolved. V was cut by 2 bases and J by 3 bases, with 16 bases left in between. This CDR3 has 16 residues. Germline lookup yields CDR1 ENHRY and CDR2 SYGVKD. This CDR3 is CAISEAMTLTYYGYTF. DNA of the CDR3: TGTGCCATCAGTGAGGCAATGACTCTAACCTACTATGGCTACACCTTC.

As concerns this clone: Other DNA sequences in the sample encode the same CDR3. CDR3 bases: TGTGCCAGCAGCTTGGGACAGGGCGGGCAGCCCCAGCATTTT. Translation: CASSLGQGGQPQHF. The V call is TRBV5-6, the J call TRBJ1-5; 7 bases are a match to TRBD1. J lost 7 bases, V lost 0 bases, and 4 bases had no gene match. Germline loops: CDR1 SGHDT, CDR2 YYEEEE. This CDR3 spans 14 amino acids.

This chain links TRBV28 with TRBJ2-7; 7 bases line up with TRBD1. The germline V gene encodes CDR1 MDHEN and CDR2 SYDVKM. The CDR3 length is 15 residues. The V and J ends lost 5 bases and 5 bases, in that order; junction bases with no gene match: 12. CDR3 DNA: TGTGCCAGCAGTCTCCCAAACAGGGGAGTCCACGAGCAGTACTTC. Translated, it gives CASSLPNRGVHEQYF.

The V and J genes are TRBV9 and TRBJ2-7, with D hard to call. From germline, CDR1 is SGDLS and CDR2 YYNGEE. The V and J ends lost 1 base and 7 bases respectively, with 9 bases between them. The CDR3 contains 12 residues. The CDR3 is CASSVSNGEQYF. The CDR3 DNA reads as TGTGCCAGCAGCGTATCCAACGGGGAGCAGTACTTC.

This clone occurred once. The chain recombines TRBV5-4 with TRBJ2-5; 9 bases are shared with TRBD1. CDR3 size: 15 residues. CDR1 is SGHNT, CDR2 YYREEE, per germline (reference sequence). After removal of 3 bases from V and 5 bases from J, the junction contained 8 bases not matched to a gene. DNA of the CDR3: TGTGCCAGCAGCTCCCGGACAGGGGTGGGGGAGACCCAGTACTTC. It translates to CASSSRTGVGETQYF.

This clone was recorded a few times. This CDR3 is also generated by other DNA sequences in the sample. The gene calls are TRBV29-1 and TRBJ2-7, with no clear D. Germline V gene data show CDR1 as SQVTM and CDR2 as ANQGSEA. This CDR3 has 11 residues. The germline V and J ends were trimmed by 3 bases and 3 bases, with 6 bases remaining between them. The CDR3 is CSVDGGYEQYF. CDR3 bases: TGCAGCGTTGACGGCGGCTACGAGCAGTACTTC.

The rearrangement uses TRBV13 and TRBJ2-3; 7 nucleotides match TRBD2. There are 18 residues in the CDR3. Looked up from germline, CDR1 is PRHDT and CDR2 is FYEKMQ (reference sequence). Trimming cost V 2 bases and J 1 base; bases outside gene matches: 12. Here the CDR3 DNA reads TGTGCCAGCAGCTTACTTGGGAGCGGAGGGAGGGGCACAGATACGCAGTATTTT. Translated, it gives CASSLLGSGGRGTDTQYF.

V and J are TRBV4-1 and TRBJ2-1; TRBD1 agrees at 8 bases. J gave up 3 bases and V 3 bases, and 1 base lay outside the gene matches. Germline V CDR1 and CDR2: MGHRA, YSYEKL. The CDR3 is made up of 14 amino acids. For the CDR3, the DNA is TGCGCCAGCAGCCACGGACAGGGCTACAATGAGCAGTTCTTC. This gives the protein CASSHGQGYNEQFF.

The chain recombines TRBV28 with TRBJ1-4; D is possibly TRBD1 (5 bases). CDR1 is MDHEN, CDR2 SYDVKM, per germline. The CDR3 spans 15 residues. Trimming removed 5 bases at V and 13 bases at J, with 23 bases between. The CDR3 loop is CASSPSYTGSLGLFF. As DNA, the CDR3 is TGTGCCAGCAGTCCCTCCTATACAGGATCCCTCGGACTGTTTTTT.

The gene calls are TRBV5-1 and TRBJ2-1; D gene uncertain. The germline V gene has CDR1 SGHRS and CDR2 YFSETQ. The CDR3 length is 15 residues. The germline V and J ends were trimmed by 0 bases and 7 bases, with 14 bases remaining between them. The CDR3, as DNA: TGCGCCAGCAGCTTGGCCCAGGTCGGGTGGAATGAGCAGTTCTTC. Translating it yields CASSLAQVGWNEQFF. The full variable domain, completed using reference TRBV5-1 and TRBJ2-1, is KAGVTQTPRYLIKTRGQQVTLSCSPISGHRSVSWYQQTPGQGLQFLFEYFSETQRNKGNFPGRFSGRQFSNSRSEMNVSTLELGDSALYLCASSLAQVGWNEQFFGPGTRLTVL.

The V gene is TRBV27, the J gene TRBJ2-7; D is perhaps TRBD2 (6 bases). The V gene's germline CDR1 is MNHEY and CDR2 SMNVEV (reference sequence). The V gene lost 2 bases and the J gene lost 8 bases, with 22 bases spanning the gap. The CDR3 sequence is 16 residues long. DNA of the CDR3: TGTGCCAGCAGTTTACTGGCCGGGACTCCTACCTCCAAGCAGTACTTC. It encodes CASSLLAGTPTSKQYF.

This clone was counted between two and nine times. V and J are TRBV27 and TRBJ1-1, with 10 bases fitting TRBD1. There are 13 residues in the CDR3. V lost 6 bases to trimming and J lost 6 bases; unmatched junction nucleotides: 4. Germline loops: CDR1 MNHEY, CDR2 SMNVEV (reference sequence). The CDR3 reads CASSLGTGAEAFF. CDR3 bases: TGTGCCAGCAGCCTCGGGACAGGGGCTGAAGCTTTCTTT.